The entry that follows covers one T cell receptor beta chain sequence. Its antigen is undetermined. The record originates from a study of T cell responses to AZD1222 COVID-19 vaccine. CDR1 is MGHRA, CDR2 YSYEKL, per germline. The junction had 12 bases not matched to a gene; V was cut back by 3 bases and J by 6 bases. This CDR3 region has 16 residues. Libraries were prepared by immunoSEQ multiplex PCR; TCRdb keeps only in-frame clonotypes and omits some of them. The data hold about 150,000 clones, with 90% observed a single time. The study, taken as a whole, reports: Scientists sampled the repertoires only once the peak T cell response had passed. The study found Spike-specific TCR breadth and depth rose after two AZD1222 doses. Baseline seropositivity characterized only a handful of AZD1222 recipients. Mostly white British, mostly female donors; authors suggested clonal diversity may be underestimated.

The sequencing here drew on peripheral blood, taken 28 days after the second AZD1222 dose. V gene TRBV4-1 combines with J gene TRBJ1-2; TRBD1 matches at 8 bases. This TCR was sampled from an adult who received the AZD1222 COVID-19 vaccine. For the CDR3, the DNA is TGCGCCAGCAGCCAGGGGTACCGGGACAGGATCAATGGCTACACCTTC. This gives the protein CASSQGYRDRINGYTF.